A selection of T cell receptor beta chains follows, all from one sample in a study of blood T cell repertoires in COVID-19. Measured with immunoSEQ multiplex PCR; TCRdb has only the in-frame clones, and not every one. This repertoire shows under 250,000 clones, 80% to 85% found once; its top ten account for about 4.5%. The sequenced sample was peripheral blood. Receptors were obtained from a man aged 50-60 years with active or convalescent COVID-19. CDR3s include the opening cysteine and the closing phenylalanine or tryptophan. For some rows the clone size is stated as once, few or many, or as a class when expanded; others skip it.

TRBV18,NA,TRBJ2-7,CASSPQGSGVNEQYF
TRBV2,many,TRBJ2-5,CASSETGGGIGGTQYF
TRBV14,NA,TRBJ2-7,CASSPPGISYEQYF
TRBV28,NA,TRBJ1-5,CASSLFVGQGSPQHF
TRBV10-3,NA,TRBJ1-2,CAISVSTGVNYGYTF
TRBV12-3/TRBV12-4,NA,TRBJ1-5,CASSLKEEQPQHF
TRBV6-5,NA,TRBJ1-2,CASSYSSGGGYTF
TRBV7-2,NA,TRBJ1-5,CASSPSGGVNQPQHF
TRBV30,NA,TRBJ2-7,CAWSVLPGNYEQYF
TRBV10-3,NA,TRBJ2-2,CAISESGGPPNTGELFF
TRBV30,NA,TRBJ1-5,CAWSHRANQPQHF
TRBV3-1/TRBV3-2,NA,TRBJ1-1,CASSQEGTGNTEAFF
TRBV10-3,NA,TRBJ2-7,CAIRPERGAREQYF
TRBV30,NA,TRBJ2-5,CAWRRGSRETQYF
TRBV18,few,TRBJ1-5,CASSDRDSNQPQHF
TRBV5-1,NA,TRBJ1-1,CASRADRGLEAFF
TRBV19,NA,TRBJ1-6,CASSGTDNSPLHF
TRBV6-2/TRBV6-3,NA,TRBJ2-7,CASSPGRGRGSYEQYF
TRBV19,NA,TRBJ2-7,CASSTGGSAYEQYF
TRBV6-5,NA,TRBJ2-7,CASSPRARESEQYF
TRBV28,NA,TRBJ2-2,CASRLRGDTGELFF
TRBV15,NA,TRBJ2-2,CATSRGGVGTGELFF
TRBV7-8,NA,TRBJ2-4,CASSLARRVGNIQYF
TRBV5-4,once,TRBJ1-2,CASSLPRVNYGYTF
TRBV2,NA,TRBJ2-2,CASRVAENTGELFF
TRBV30,NA,TRBJ2-7,CAWNQPGPSYEQYF
TRBV29-1,NA,TRBJ1-2,CSFYQGGYGYTF
TRBV29-1,NA,TRBJ1-2,CSVGQDDGYTF
TRBV7-9,NA,TRBJ1-2,CASSLTRGGYGYTF
TRBV3-1/TRBV3-2,NA,TRBJ1-4,CASSQVRVGEKLFF
TRBV5-1,NA,TRBJ2-1,CASSFGGGESYNEQFF
TRBV5-6,NA,TRBJ2-7,CASSSGQPYEQYF
TRBV19,NA,TRBJ1-3,CASSIASSGNTIYF
TRBV5-4,NA,TRBJ1-1,CASSYAEGEAFF
TRBV9,NA,TRBJ1-6,CASSGDGGSPLHF
TRBV6-5,NA,TRBJ1-1,CASSPDRDTEAFF
TRBV10-3,NA,TRBJ1-1,CAISAAGLNTEAFF
TRBV3-1/TRBV3-2,NA,TRBJ1-4,CASSLNLDREFLLREKLFF
TRBV2,NA,TRBJ2-7,CASNLDKSSYEQYF
TRBV7-9,NA,TRBJ2-7,CASSLTTGAYEQYF
TRBV5-4,NA,TRBJ2-1,CASSQTSAGRNEQFF
TRBV30,NA,TRBJ1-1,CAWSGDLRTEAFF
TRBV5-1,NA,TRBJ1-1,CASSLVGRTEAFF
TRBV19,NA,TRBJ1-1,CASSIGGDTRATEAFF
TRBV7-2,NA,TRBJ2-5,CASSWLLAGGRETQYF
TRBV11-2,NA,TRBJ2-5,CASSLGSGLAGETQYF
TRBV3-1/TRBV3-2,NA,TRBJ1-2,CASSQTQGAHGYTF
TRBV5-4,NA,TRBJ1-4,CASSTRTGANEKLFF